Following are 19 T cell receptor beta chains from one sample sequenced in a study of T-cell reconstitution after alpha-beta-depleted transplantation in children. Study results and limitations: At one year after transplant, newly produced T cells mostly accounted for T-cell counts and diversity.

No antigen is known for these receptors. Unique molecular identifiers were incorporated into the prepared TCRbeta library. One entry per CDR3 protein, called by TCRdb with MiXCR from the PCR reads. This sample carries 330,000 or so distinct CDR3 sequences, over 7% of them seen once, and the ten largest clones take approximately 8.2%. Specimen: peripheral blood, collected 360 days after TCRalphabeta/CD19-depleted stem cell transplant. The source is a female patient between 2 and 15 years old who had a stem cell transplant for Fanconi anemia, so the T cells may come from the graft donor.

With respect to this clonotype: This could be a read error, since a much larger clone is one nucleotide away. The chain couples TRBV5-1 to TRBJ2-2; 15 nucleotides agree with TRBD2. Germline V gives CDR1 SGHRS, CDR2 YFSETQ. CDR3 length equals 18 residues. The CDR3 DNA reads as TGCGCCTGCAGCTACCGGACTAGCGGGGGGGCGAACACCGGGGAGCTGTTTTTT. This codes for CACSYRTSGGANTGELFF.

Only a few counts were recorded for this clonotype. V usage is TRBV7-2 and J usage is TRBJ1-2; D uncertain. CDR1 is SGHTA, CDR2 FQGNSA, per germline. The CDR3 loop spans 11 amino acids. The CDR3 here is CVGVTNYGYTF. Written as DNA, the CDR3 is TGTGTTGGAGTAACTAACTATGGCTACACCTTC.

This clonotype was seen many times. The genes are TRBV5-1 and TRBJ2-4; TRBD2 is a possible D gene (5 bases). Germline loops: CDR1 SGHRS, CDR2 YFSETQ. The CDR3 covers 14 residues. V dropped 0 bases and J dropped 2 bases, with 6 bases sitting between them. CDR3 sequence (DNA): TGCGCCAGCAGCTTGGCGGGATCCAAAAACATTCAGTACTTC. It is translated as CASSLAGSKNIQYF.

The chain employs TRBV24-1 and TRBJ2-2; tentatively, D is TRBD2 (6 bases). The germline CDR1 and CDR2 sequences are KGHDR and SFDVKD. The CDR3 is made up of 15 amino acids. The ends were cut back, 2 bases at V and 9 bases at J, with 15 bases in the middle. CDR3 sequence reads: CATSDSRSGDRELFF. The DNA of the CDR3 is TGTGCCACCAGTGATTCGCGGTCGGGGGATCGGGAGCTGTTTTTT.

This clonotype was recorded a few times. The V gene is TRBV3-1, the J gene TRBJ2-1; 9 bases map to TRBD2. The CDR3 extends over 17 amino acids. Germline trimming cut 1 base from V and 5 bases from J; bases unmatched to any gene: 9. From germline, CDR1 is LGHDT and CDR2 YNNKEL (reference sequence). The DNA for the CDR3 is TGTGCCAGCAGCCAAGTGGGACCTAGCGGGGTAAACAATGAGCAGTTCTTC. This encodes CASSQVGPSGVNNEQFF.

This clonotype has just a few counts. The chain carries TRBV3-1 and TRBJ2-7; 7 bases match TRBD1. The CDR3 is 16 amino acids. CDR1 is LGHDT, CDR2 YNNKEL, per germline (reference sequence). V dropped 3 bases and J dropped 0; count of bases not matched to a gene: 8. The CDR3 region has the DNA TGTGCCAGCAGCCATCTCTCAAGGGGGCCCTCCTACGAGCAGTACTTC. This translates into CASSHLSRGPSYEQYF.

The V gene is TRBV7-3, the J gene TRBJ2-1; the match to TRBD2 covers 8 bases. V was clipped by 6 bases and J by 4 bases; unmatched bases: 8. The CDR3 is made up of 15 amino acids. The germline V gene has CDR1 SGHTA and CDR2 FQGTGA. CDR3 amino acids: CASSRERGPYNEQFF. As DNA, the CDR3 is TGTGCCAGCAGTCGAGAGCGGGGGCCGTACAATGAGCAGTTCTTC.

DNA for the CDR3: TGCAGTGCTAGTGGGGAACGGGCGACGTGGGCTGAAAAACTGTTTTTT. Its protein product is CSASGERATWAEKLFF. The chain is built from TRBV20-1 and TRBJ1-4; D not resolved. From germline, CDR1 is DFQATT and CDR2 SNEGSKA (reference sequence). V was clipped by 3 bases and J by 7 bases, with 21 bases between them. This CDR3 region has 16 residues.

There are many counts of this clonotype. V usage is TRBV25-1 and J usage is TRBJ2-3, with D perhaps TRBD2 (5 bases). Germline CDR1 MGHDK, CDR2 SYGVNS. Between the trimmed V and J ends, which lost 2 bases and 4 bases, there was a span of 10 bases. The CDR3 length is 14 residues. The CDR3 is CASSELAPPDTQYF. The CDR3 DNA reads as TGTGCCAGCAGTGAACTAGCCCCCCCAGATACGCAGTATTTT.

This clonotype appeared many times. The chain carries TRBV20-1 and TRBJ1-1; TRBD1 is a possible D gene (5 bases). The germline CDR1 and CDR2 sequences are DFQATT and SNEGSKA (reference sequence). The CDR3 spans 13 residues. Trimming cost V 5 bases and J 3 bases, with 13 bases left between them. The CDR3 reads CSAPKVGDTEAFF. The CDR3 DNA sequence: TGCAGTGCTCCTAAAGTGGGGGACACTGAAGCTTTCTTT.

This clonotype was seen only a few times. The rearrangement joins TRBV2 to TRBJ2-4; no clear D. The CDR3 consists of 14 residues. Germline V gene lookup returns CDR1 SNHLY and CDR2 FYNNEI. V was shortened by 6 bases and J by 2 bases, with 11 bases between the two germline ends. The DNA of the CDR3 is TGTGCCAGCAGCCAACGGGTCCCCAAAAACATTCAGTACTTC. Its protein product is CASSQRVPKNIQYF.

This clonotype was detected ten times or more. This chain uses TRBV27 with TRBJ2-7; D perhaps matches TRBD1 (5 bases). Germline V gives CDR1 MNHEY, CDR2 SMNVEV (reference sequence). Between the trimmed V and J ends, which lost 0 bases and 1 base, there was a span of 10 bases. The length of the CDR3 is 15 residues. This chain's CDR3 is CASSLSTAGSYEQYF. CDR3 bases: TGTGCCAGCAGTTTATCGACAGCAGGGTCCTACGAGCAGTACTTC.

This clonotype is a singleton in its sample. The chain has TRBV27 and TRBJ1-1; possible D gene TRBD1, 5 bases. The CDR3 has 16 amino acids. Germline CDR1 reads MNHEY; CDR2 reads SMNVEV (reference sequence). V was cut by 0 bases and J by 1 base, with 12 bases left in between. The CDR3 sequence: CASSLSGVVGNTEAFF. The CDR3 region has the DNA TGTGCCAGCAGTTTATCGGGGGTTGTAGGGAACACTGAAGCTTTCTTT.

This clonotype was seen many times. The CDR3: CASSTTGSGNTIYF. CDR3 sequence (DNA): TGTGCCAGCAGCACGACAGGTTCTGGAAACACCATATATTTT. The chain links TRBV6-5 to TRBJ1-3, with D possibly being TRBD1 (6 bases). Per germline, CDR1 MNHEY and CDR2 SVGAGI. CDR3 length: 14 amino acids. Trimming stripped 6 bases from V and 1 base from J, with 10 bases between.

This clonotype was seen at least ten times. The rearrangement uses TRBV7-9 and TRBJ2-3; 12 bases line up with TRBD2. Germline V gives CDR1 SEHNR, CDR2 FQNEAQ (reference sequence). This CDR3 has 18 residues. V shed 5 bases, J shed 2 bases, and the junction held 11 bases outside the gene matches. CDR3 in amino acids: CASSPTTSGSLFTDTQYF. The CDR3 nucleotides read TGTGCCAGCAGCCCCACGACTAGCGGGAGTCTCTTCACAGATACGCAGTATTTT.

CDR3 residues: CASSLARQGTLNTEAFF. CDR3 nucleotide sequence: TGTGCCAGCAGCTTAGCTCGACAGGGTACCTTGAACACTGAAGCTTTCTTT. J is TRBJ1-1 and V is TRBV7-6; 7 positions match TRBD1. The germline V gene encodes CDR1 SGHVS and CDR2 FNYEAQ. Unmatched junction bases numbered 7, after V lost 0 bases and J lost 0 bases. This CDR3 region has 17 residues.

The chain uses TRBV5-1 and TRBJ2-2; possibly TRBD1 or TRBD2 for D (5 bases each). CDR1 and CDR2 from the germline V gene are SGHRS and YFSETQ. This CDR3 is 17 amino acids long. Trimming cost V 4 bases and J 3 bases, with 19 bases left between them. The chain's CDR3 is CASSLLTGQGDTGELFF. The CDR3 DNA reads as TGCGCCAGCAGCCTTCTTACAGGCCAGGGAGACACCGGGGAGCTGTTTTTT.

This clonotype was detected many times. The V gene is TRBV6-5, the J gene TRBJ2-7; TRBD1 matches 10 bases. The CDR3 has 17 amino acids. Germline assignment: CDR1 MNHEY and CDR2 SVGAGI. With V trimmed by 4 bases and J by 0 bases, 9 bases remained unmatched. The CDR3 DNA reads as TGTGCCAGCAGTTTAAGACAGGGGGCCTCGATCTCCTACGAGCAGTACTTC. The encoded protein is CASSLRQGASISYEQYF.

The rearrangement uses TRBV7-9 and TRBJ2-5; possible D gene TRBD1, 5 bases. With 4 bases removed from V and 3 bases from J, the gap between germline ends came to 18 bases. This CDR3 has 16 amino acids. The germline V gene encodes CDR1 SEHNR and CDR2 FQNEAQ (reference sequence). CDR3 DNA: TGTGCCAGCAGCTCCCACCCCCAGGGTCCCGAAGAGACCCAGTACTTC. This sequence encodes CASSSHPQGPEETQYF.